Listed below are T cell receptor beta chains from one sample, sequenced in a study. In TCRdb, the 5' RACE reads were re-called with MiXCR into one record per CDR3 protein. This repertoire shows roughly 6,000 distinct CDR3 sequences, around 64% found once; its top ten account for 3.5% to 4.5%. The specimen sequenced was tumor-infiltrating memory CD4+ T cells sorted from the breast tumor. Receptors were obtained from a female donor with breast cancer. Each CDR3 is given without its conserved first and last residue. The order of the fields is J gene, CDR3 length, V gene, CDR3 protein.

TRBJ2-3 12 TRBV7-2 ASRRDRTTDTQY
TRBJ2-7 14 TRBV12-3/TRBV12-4 ASSLGTSGYRYEQY
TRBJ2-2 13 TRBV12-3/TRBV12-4 ASSLSRGKTGELF
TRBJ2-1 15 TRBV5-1 ASSLASSSEVPNEQF
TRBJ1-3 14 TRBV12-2 ASPKKGRLVGNTIY
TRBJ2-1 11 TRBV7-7 ASSSNTGNEQF
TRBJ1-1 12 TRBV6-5 ASSSGQAGTVAF
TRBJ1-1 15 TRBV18 ASSPLSGVGMNTEAF
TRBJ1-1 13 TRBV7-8 ASSLEYTLNTEAF
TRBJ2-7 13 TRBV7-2 ASSQTGTGGVKQY
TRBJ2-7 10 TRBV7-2 ASSLTGYEQY
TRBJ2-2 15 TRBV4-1 ASSHLHREKNTGELF
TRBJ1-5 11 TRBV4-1 ASSKILRQPQH
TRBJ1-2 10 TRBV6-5 ASSYSGYGYT
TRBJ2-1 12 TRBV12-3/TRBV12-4 ASSAGRYYNEQF
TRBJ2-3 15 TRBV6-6 ASIPPQGLRPTDTQY
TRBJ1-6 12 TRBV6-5 ASSYSLPNSPLH
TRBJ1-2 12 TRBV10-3 AIRAGLSVYGYT
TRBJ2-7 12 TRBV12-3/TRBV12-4 ASSLLAGSHEQY
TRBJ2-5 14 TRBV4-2 ASSQDLAGRGETQY
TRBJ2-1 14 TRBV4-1 ASSQGRQGAYNEQF
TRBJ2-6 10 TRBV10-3 AISPGANVLT
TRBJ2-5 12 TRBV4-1 ASSLTGSMETQY
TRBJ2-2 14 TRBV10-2 ASSAVAGDVTGELF
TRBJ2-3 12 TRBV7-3 ASSLRQPEDTQY
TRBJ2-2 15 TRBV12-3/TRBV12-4 ASTPGGSEQGAGELF
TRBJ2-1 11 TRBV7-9 ASLSSIGNEQF
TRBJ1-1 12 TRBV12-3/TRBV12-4 ASSWGGANTEAF
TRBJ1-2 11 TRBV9 ASSRDENYGYT
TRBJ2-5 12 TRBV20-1 SALLLVFTKTQY
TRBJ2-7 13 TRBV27 ASRIGLTSSYEQY
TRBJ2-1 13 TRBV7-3 ASSSTSGSGGEQF
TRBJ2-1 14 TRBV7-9 ASSRPTGTSAGEQF
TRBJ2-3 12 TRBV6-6 ASSQGRNTDTQY
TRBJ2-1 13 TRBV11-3 ASSLTGNSYNEQF
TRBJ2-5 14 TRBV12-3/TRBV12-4 ASSFGQTLCQETQY
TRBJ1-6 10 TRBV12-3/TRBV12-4 ASSWAGAPLH
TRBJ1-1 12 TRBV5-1 ASSQDVMNTEAF
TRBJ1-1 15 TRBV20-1 SARGSGQGVMNTEAF
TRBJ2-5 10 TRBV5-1 ASSIEEGTQY
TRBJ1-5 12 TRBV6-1 ASQLEAGHQPQH
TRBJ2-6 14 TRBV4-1 ASSRGGDSGANVLT
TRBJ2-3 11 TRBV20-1 SAGDRLADTQY
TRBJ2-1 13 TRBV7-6 ASSGQGATYNEQF
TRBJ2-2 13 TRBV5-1 ASSPSGTNTGELF
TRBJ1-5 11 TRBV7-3 ASSRGPDQPQH
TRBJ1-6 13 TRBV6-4 ASSKTGGRYSPLH
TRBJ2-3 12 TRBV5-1 ASSLGGNPDTQY
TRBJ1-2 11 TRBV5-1 ASSLGTDYGYT
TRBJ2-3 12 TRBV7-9 ASSWGTVTDTQY
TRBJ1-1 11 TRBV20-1 SARGPGGGGAF
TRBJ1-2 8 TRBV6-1 ASSDGRYT
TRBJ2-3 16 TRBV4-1 ASSQWVPTSGLTDTQY
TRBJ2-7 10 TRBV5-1 ASSLEGGEQY
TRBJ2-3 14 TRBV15 ATSIGGELSTDTQY
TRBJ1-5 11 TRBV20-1 SARQDYNQPQH
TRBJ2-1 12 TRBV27 TSSLFARYNEQF
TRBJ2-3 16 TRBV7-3 ASSSRTSGSPSTDTQY